The 26 T cell receptor beta chains below all came from one sample that was sequenced in a study of vaccination and CD4 T cells after COVID-19. CD4+ T cells that had been cultured provided DNA sequenced with the Oncomine TCR Beta short-read assay. MiXCR was run by TCRdb on the PCR reads, yielding one entry per CDR3 protein. The repertoire has about 10,000 distinct CDR3 sequences, 35% to 50% of them found once; the top ten carry 30% to 40%. For these receptors, no antigen is known. Sample treatment: roughly nine-day PBMC culture with coronavirus spike peptide pools or control peptides (ViraFEST assay). Sequenced input: CD4+ T cells from blood, cultured in vitro. The receptors originated from a human donor who had recovered from COVID-19.

The rearrangement links TRBV20-1 to TRBJ1-5; 7 positions agree with TRBD1. The CDR3 contains 14 residues. After removal of 3 bases from V and 5 bases from J, the junction contained 7 bases not matched to a gene. CDR1 and CDR2 from the germline V gene are DFQATT and SNEGSKA (reference sequence). CDR3 region: CSARSGTADQPQHF. In DNA form, the CDR3 reads TGCAGTGCTAGGTCCGGGACAGCGGATCAGCCCCAGCATTTT.

The chain uses TRBV6-7 and TRBJ1-1; TRBD1 matches at 7 bases. TRBV6-7 is an ORF, with its function uncertain. The CDR3 has 19 amino acids. J gave up 0 bases and V 1 base, and 14 bases lay outside the gene matches. Here the CDR3 DNA reads TGTGCCAGCAGTTACTTCTTGATGACAGGGTCGACGGTGAACACTGAAGCTTTCTTT. Protein product: CASSYFLMTGSTVNTEAFF.

This clonotype was found a few times. The chain links TRBV7-9 to TRBJ1-4; D gene ambiguous. Germline V gene sequence: CDR1 SEHNR, CDR2 FQNEAQ (reference sequence). The V end was cut by 7 bases, the J end by 7 bases, with 13 bases between. The length of the CDR3 is 13 residues. CDR3 region: CASKGGSSEKLFF. CDR3 DNA sequence: TGTGCCAGCAAGGGCGGATCATCTGAAAAACTGTTTTTT.

The chain uses TRBV20-1 and TRBJ2-5, with TRBD2 matching over 10 bases. The V and J ends lost 5 bases and 5 bases, in that order; junction bases with no gene match: 8. The CDR3 consists of 14 residues. CDR1 and CDR2 (germline): DFQATT, SNEGSKA (reference sequence). Here the CDR3 DNA reads TGCAGTGCTCCGAGCGGGGGGGCCGGTGAGACCCAGTACTTC. It encodes CSAPSGGAGETQYF.

The chain employs TRBV20-1 and TRBJ2-2; D possibly uses TRBD1 or TRBD2 (7 bases each). V gave up 5 bases and J gave up 6 bases, with 13 bases separating them. CDR1 and CDR2 (germline): DFQATT, SNEGSKA (reference sequence). The CDR3 consists of 13 residues. CDR3 coding DNA: TGCAGTGCTCCGCGGGGGACAGCCGGGGAGCTGTTTTTT. The encoded protein is CSAPRGTAGELFF.

The V call is TRBV7-9, the J call TRBJ1-1; tentative D call: TRBD1 (6 bases). The V gene lost 4 bases and the J gene lost 6 bases, with 18 bases spanning the gap. The CDR3 covers 15 residues. Germline V CDR1 and CDR2: SEHNR, FQNEAQ (reference sequence). CDR3: CASSSRTVGEAEAFF. The CDR3 region has the DNA TGTGCCAGCAGCTCCAGGACAGTTGGGGAGGCTGAAGCTTTCTTT.

This clonotype was detected a few times. CDR3 sequence: CASSDSGRGDTQYF. DNA of the CDR3: TGTGCCAGCAGTGACTCGGGAAGGGGAGATACGCAGTATTTT. The chain couples TRBV6-4 to TRBJ2-3; TRBD1 is a possible D gene (5 bases). V lost 0 bases and J 5 bases, leaving 9 bases between the germline ends. Germline loops: CDR1 MRHNA, CDR2 SNTAGT. This CDR3 spans 14 amino acids.

Only a few counts were recorded for this clonotype. The V and J genes are TRBV7-9 and TRBJ1-2, with TRBD1 matching over 8 bases. Germline lookup yields CDR1 SEHNR and CDR2 FQNEAQ (reference sequence). The CDR3 length is 16 residues. J was trimmed by 6 bases and V by 5 bases; bases with no gene match: 14. The DNA for the CDR3 is TGTGCCAGCAGCACTACCAGGCGGCAGGGGGCGGATGGCTACACCTTC. This translates into CASSTTRRQGADGYTF. The variable domain in full, with the rest retrieved from reference TRBV7-9 and TRBJ1-2, is DTGVSQNPRHKITKRGQNVTFRCDPISEHNRLYWYRQTLGQGPEFLTYFQNEAQLEKSRLLSDRFSAERPKGSFSTLEIQRTEQGDSAMYLCASSTTRRQGADGYTFGSGTRLTVV.

The J gene is TRBJ2-3, the V gene TRBV7-2, with 8 bases lining up with TRBD2. The CDR3 is made up of 16 amino acids. CDR1 and CDR2 (germline): SGHTA, FQGNSA. Trimming at V came to 5 bases and at J to 2 bases, leaving 9 bases not matched to a gene. CDR3 region: CASSPHWRGVTDTQYF. The CDR3 DNA reads TGTGCCAGCAGCCCCCACTGGCGGGGGGTCACAGATACGCAGTATTTT.

This chain links TRBV6-2 or TRBV6-3 with TRBJ2-2; D is unclear. The CDR3 length is 14 residues. CDR1 MNHEY and CDR2 SVGEGT come from the germline V gene. The V gene lost 5 bases and the J gene lost 6 bases, with 13 bases spanning the gap. This CDR3 reads CASSDPLSPGELFF. The CDR3 DNA is TGTGCCAGCAGTGACCCGTTGAGCCCCGGGGAGCTGTTTTTT.

This chain uses TRBV18 with TRBJ2-3; 8 bases map to TRBD2. The junction had 4 bases not matched to a gene; V was cut back by 3 bases and J by 2 bases. Germline V gene data show CDR1 as KGHSH and CDR2 as LQKENI. This CDR3 is built from 15 residues. CDR3 in DNA: TGTGCCAGCTCACCGGGACTAGTCTTCACAGATACGCAGTATTTT. It translates to CASSPGLVFTDTQYF.

This clonotype was found a few times. The chain employs TRBV12-3 or TRBV12-4 and TRBJ1-1; maybe TRBD1 (6 bases). Trimming cost V 2 bases and J 2 bases, with 12 bases left between them. This CDR3 is built from 15 residues. The CDR3 DNA reads TGTGCCAGCAGTTTAAGGCGTGGGGGCAACACTGAAGCTTTCTTT. Protein: CASSLRRGGNTEAFF.

A few counts support this clonotype. V and J are TRBV7-9 and TRBJ2-7; 14 nucleotides match TRBD2. V gave up 5 bases and J gave up 4 bases; unmatched junction bases: 10. The CDR3 has 17 residues. Germline CDR1 SEHNR, CDR2 FQNEAQ (reference sequence). The CDR3: CASSPGLAGGRPYEQYF. CDR3 sequence (DNA): TGTGCCAGCAGCCCCGGACTAGCGGGGGGACGCCCATACGAGCAGTACTTC.

The chain couples TRBV7-2 to TRBJ2-1; D unclear. The germline V gene has CDR1 SGHTA and CDR2 FQGNSA. V lost 3 bases to trimming and J lost 0 bases, with 12 bases between them. The CDR3 length is 16 residues. Here the CDR3 DNA reads TGTGCCAGCAGCTTCCCCGAGTGGAGCTCCTACAATGAGCAGTTCTTC. It is translated as CASSFPEWSSYNEQFF.

This chain joins TRBV7-9 and TRBJ1-1; D is unresolved. The germline V gene encodes CDR1 SEHNR and CDR2 FQNEAQ (reference sequence). The CDR3 is 13 amino acids. V lost 3 bases to trimming and J lost 1 base, with 6 bases between them. CDR3 amino acids: CASSFAANTEAFF. Here the CDR3 DNA reads TGTGCCAGCAGCTTTGCTGCGAACACTGAAGCTTTCTTT.

Here the CDR3 reads CASSLEPSGRQETQYF. Here the CDR3 DNA reads TGTGCCAGCAGCTTAGAGCCTAGCGGGAGACAAGAGACCCAGTACTTC. The chain has TRBV11-2 and TRBJ2-5; 10 bases line up with TRBD2. The CDR3 extends over 16 amino acids. From germline, CDR1 is SGHAT and CDR2 FQNNGV. The V segment lost 0 bases and the J segment 2 bases; nucleotides outside the gene matches: 3.

This clonotype occurred a few times. The J gene is TRBJ1-2, the V gene TRBV7-2, with 10 bases aligning to TRBD1. This CDR3 region has 16 residues. CDR1 and CDR2 (germline): SGHTA, FQGNSA. The junction had 7 bases not matched to a gene; V was cut back by 0 bases and J by 6 bases. CDR3 in DNA: TGTGCCAGCAGCTTAGCGCTCGACAGGGGGCATCATGGCTACACCTTC. This encodes CASSLALDRGHHGYTF.

The chain uses TRBV15 and TRBJ2-6; the D is unclear. CDR1 is LNHNV, CDR2 YYDKDF, per germline (reference sequence). The length of the CDR3 is 17 residues. The V end was cut by 2 bases, the J end by 4 bases, with 15 bases between. As DNA, the CDR3 is TGTGCCACCAGCAGATCTCGTACAGCTCCGGGGGCCAACGTCCTGACTTTC. As protein: CATSRSRTAPGANVLTF.

The V gene is TRBV7-2, the J gene TRBJ2-5; tentatively, D is TRBD2 (6 bases). Germline CDR1 reads SGHTA; CDR2 reads FQGNSA. V was cut by 2 bases and J by 1 base, with 11 bases left in between. The CDR3 has 15 residues. CDR3 sequence: CASSLSLGGQETQYF. The CDR3 DNA reads as TGTGCCAGCAGCTTAAGTCTCGGGGGCCAAGAGACCCAGTACTTC.

The sample holds one count of this clonotype. The chain is built from TRBV10-1 and TRBJ2-7; 12 positions agree with TRBD1. CDR3 size: 14 residues. J lost 6 bases, V lost 6 bases, and 6 bases had no gene match. The germline V gene encodes CDR1 WNHNN and CDR2 SYGVQD (reference sequence). The CDR3 protein is CASSPGTGGAEQYF. The DNA of the CDR3 is TGCGCCAGCAGCCCCGGGACAGGGGGCGCCGAGCAGTACTTC.

This clonotype was observed a few times. This chain uses TRBV2 with TRBJ1-2; possibly TRBD1 for D (5 bases). V gave up 3 bases and J gave up 3 bases, with 11 bases separating them. CDR1 and CDR2 (germline): SNHLY, FYNNEI. This CDR3 spans 14 amino acids. The CDR3 region is CASSEWLGDYGYTF. The DNA of the CDR3 is TGTGCCAGCAGTGAGTGGTTGGGGGACTATGGCTACACCTTC.

This clonotype was counted only a few times. CDR3 protein: CASSQGGGSQETQYF. The CDR3 coding sequence is TGTGCCAGCAGTCAGGGGGGGGGATCGCAAGAGACCCAGTACTTC. The chain links TRBV27 to TRBJ2-5; TRBD1 or TRBD2 may be the D gene (7 bases each). With 5 bases removed from V and 2 bases from J, the gap between germline ends came to 15 bases. CDR1 is MNHEY and CDR2 is SMNVEV in the germline V gene (reference sequence). The CDR3 extends over 15 amino acids.

Details on this clonotype: Germline is not matched at one junction end, which may reflect a read error. V and J are TRBV7-2 and TRBJ2-1, with D possibly matching TRBD1 (6 bases). Germline V CDR1 and CDR2: SGHTA, FQGNSA. This CDR3 comprises 17 residues. CDR3 sequence: CASRLDGGREVGNEQFF. The DNA for the CDR3 is TGTGCTAGCAGACTTGATGGGGGCAGGGAAGTAGGCAATGAGCAGTTCTTC. The full variable domain, with the rest looked up from reference TRBV7-2 and TRBJ2-1, is GAGVSQSPSNKVTEKGKDVELRCDPISGHTALYWYRQSLGQGLEFLIYFQGNSAPDKSGLPSDRFSAERTGGSVSTLTIQRTQQEDSAVYLCASRLDGGREVGNEQFFGPGTRLTVL.

The chain has TRBV11-2 and TRBJ2-2; no clear D. V gave up 6 bases and J gave up 0 bases, with 14 bases separating them. Germline V gives CDR1 SGHAT, CDR2 FQNNGV. The CDR3 spans 16 residues. In DNA, the CDR3 is TGTGCCAGCAGTTCGTACAGAGAACCGAACACCGGGGAGCTGTTTTTT. It codes for CASSSYREPNTGELFF. Full variable domain (rest looked up from reference TRBV11-2 and TRBJ2-2): EAGVAQSPRYKIIEKRQSVAFWCNPISGHATLYWYQQILGQGPKLLIQFQNNGVVDDSQLPKDRFSAERLKGVDSTLKIQPAKLEDSAVYLCASSSYREPNTGELFFGEGSRLTVL.

This clonotype has only a few counts. The rearrangement joins TRBV6-1 to TRBJ1-5, with unresolved D. Trimming removed 9 bases from V and 8 bases from J, with 14 bases in between. The germline V gene encodes CDR1 MNHNS and CDR2 SASEGT. The CDR3 spans 12 residues. CDR3 loop: CASAVFREPQHF. The CDR3 DNA is TGTGCCAGTGCGGTTTTCCGGGAGCCCCAGCATTTT.

The table lists this clonotype with a few counts. This chain connects TRBV28 to TRBJ2-2; D not resolved. V gave up 6 bases and J gave up 2 bases, with 4 bases separating them. The V gene's germline CDR1 is MDHEN and CDR2 SYDVKM. This CDR3 region has 12 residues. The DNA for the CDR3 is TGTGCCAGCAGGATTAACACCGGGGAGCTGTTTTTT. Its translation: CASRINTGELFF.